The T cell receptor (beta chain) described here comes from a study of blood T cells in healthy people across ages. The CDR3 extends over 11 amino acids. The germline CDR1 and CDR2 sequences are SQVTM and ANQGSEA. Trimming stripped 7 bases from V and 13 bases from J, with 17 bases between. A J-beta primer mix and a sample-barcoded 5' primer were used in a second PCR of roughly 6 to 12 cycles. TCRdb reanalysed the 5' RACE reads using MiXCR and keeps one entry per CDR3 protein. The sample records around 1,800,000 distinct CDR3 sequences, roughly two fifths being singletons. A note on this clonotype: This may stem from a read error, because a much larger clone lies one nucleotide away.

The chain has TRBV29-1 and TRBJ2-4; D possibly uses TRBD1 or TRBD2 (5 bases each). The receptor was isolated from a human donor in good health. Source material: blood. The CDR3 protein is CSALRGNEQYF. The CDR3 DNA is TGCAGCGCTCTTCGGGGCAATGAGCAGTACTTC.